This T cell receptor (beta chain) was identified in a study of identical twins (dated by TCRdb to the mid-2010s). About the study as a whole: To test whether fetal clonotypes persist, this study deep-sequenced TCR alpha and beta repertoires from monozygotic twins, from unrelated adults of various ages, and from cord blood. To rule out contamination, replicate twin experiments were performed at different times with different library preparation protocols.

This clonotype was detected a few times. Its antigen is currently not known. Base qualities are missing; no much larger clone stands one base away. The CDR3 starts with the cysteine, ends with the phenylalanine, and has 15 residues. The read is trimmed to its CDR3 DNA, 45 bases read in frame from base 1. Germline trimming amounts to 5 bases on V and 8 bases on J, with 13 as the count of junction bases outside the gene matches. What the authors observed across the whole study: Because the same donors could not be followed over many years, the conclusions depended on cross-sectional statistical analysis. Fewer insertions were carried by abundant cord blood beta clonotypes, a similar but weaker trend appeared in young adult naive repertoires, and no such trend appeared in memory repertoires. Invariant T cells such as MAIT and iNKT could partly confound zero-insertion analyses, although diverse VJ usage argued against such confounding for most clonotypes. Compared with coincidental sharing between unrelated individuals, an excess of low generation-probability sequences was observed among out-of-frame TCR alpha sequences shared between twins. Excess twin sharing in beta out-of-frame sequences was weaker because fewer shared sequences lowered the signal-to-noise ratio. Recombination models systematically underestimated out-of-frame TCR alpha sharing in monozygotic twins but agreed with sharing between unrelated individuals.

Only healthy Caucasian donors were included. The researchers also sequenced three unrelated adults who were not twins: a male aged 18 to 29, a male aged 50 to 59, and a female aged 50 to 59. Using Miltenyi CD45RO+ enrichment and human naive T-cell isolation kits, memory (CD45RO+) and naive T cells were isolated from PBMC. Preparation of the library involved 5' RACE. The run used an Illumina HiSeq 2000. A universal primer binding site was introduced by template switching, and a unique molecular identifier was present in the final cDNA, enabling accurate counting of TCR cDNA molecules. First-strand cDNA for TCR alpha and beta chains was synthesized from specific primers in the conserved constant-segment region. To control for contamination, every cDNA library carried two barcodes: a SMART-Mk sample barcode plus Illumina barcodes. TruSeq adapter sequences and Illumina sample barcodes were added in two successive PCR steps. TCR alpha and beta cDNA libraries were sequenced on the Illumina HiSeq platform with custom primers. The original methods were these. Unique molecular identifiers were extracted from raw reads with MiGEC, and CDR3 positions were determined with MiXCR. Recombination models were inferred per individual with the repgenHMM and IGoR tools using an EM algorithm. Shared clonotypes were analyzed with the tcR package in R, and sharing was normalized by the product of cloneset sizes. To study raw recombination without the effects of thymic and clonal selection, out-of-frame nonproductive sequences were analyzed. The public reads were run again by TCRdb, first through fastp at Q25 and then through MiXCR, and only productive beta chains were kept. Entries that share a CDR3 protein sequence are merged under the most common genes and DNA. The V and J calls shown here were made by TCRdb, not taken from the authors' results. Here the sample has 350,000 to 400,000 distinct CDR3 sequences; approximately 10% occur a single time. The ten largest clones capture over 7% of the sample.

This sequence was found in a woman between 45 and 60 years old in good health. The sequence links TRBV12-3 or TRBV12-4 to TRBJ2-3; TRBD2 lines up with 7 middle nucleotides. What was sequenced was naive T cells sorted from blood. Reading the label with the study, this specimen's cell subset or site is: cells isolated with a human naive T-cell isolation kit. The CDR3 amino acid sequence is: CASSPIGGRGRTQYF. The nucleotide sequence is given as TGTGCCAGCAGTCCCATCGGCGGGAGAGGTCGTACGCAGTATTTT.